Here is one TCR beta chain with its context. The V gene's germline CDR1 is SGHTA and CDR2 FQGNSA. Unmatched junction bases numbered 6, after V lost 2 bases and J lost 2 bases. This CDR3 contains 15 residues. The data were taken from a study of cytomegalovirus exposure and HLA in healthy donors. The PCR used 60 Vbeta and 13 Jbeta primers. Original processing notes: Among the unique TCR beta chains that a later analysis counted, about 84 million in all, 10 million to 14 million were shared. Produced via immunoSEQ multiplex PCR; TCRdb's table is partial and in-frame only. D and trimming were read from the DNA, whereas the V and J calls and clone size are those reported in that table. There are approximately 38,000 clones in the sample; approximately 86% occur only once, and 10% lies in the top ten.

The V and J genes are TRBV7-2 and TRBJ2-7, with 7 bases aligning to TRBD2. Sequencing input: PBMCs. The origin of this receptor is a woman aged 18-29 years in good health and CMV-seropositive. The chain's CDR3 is CASSLIRGETYEQYF. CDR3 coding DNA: TGTGCCAGCAGCTTAATCCGGGGGGAAACCTACGAGCAGTACTTC.